The next 18 T cell receptor beta chains were all read from a single sample in a study of brain T cells in children with intractable seizures. Using immunoSEQ multiplex PCR, the repertoire was profiled, and TCRdb retains in-frame clones only, with some absent. The data contain some 80,000 clones, under 95% of them singletons. Specimen: peripheral blood, collected at surgery. The receptors here all came from a girl aged 2-10 years with Rasmussen encephalitis and intractable seizures.

The chain is built from TRBV2 and TRBJ2-7; D uncertain. Trimming removed 6 bases from V and 1 base from J, with 13 bases in between. The CDR3 spans 14 residues. Looked up from germline, CDR1 is SNHLY and CDR2 is FYNNEI. The CDR3 region has the DNA TGTGCCAGCAGGTTCGGTTTAAGATCCTACGAGCAGTACTTC. Its translation is CASRFGLRSYEQYF.

This clone is a singleton in its sample. The chain recombines TRBV7-9 with TRBJ2-1; D is ambiguous. The CDR3 covers 14 residues. The V gene's germline CDR1 is SEHNR and CDR2 FQNEAQ (reference sequence). The V end was cut by 2 bases, the J end by 3 bases, with 8 bases between. The CDR3 DNA follows: TGTGCCAGCAGCTTACAGAACAGCTACAATGAGCAGTTCTTC. The encoded protein is CASSLQNSYNEQFF.

A remark on this clone: The identical CDR3 is also encoded by other nucleotide sequences in the sample. J is TRBJ2-5 and V is TRBV18, with 8 bases fitting TRBD1. The CDR3 is made up of 13 amino acids. Germline V gene lookup returns CDR1 KGHSH and CDR2 LQKENI. Losses at the gene ends were 3 bases for V and 4 bases for J; bases not matched to a gene: 1. The DNA for the CDR3 is TGTGCCAGCTCACCCGGACAGGGAGAGACCCAGTACTTC. Encoded protein: CASSPGQGETQYF. Supplemented by reference TRBV18 and TRBJ2-5, the full variable domain reads NAGVMQNPRHLVRRRGQEARLRCSPMKGHSHVYWYRQLPEEGLKFMVYLQKENIIDESGMPKERFSAEFPKEGPSILRIQQVVRGDSAAYFCASSPGQGETQYFGPGTRLLVL.

The chain couples TRBV5-4 to TRBJ2-7; 8 bases fit TRBD2. V was pared by 3 bases and J by 2 bases, with 4 bases of the junction left unmatched. The CDR3 is made up of 14 amino acids. Germline-derived CDR1 and CDR2 are SGHNT and YYREEE (reference sequence). The CDR3 loop is CASSSTSGTYEQYF. CDR3 sequence (DNA): TGTGCCAGCAGCTCAACTAGCGGAACCTACGAGCAGTACTTC.

This clone was found once. The chain has TRBV19 and TRBJ1-3; D call uncertain. The germline gives CDR1 LNHDA, CDR2 SQIVND (reference sequence). The CDR3 runs 14 residues. The V end lost 2 bases, the J end lost 2 bases, and 7 bases lay between the germline ends. The CDR3 bases are TGTGCCAGTAGTATACGAGGTACTGGAAACACCATATATTTT. Amino acid sequence: CASSIRGTGNTIYF.

The chain recombines TRBV7-2 with TRBJ2-1; no clear D gene. Germline CDR1 reads SGHTA; CDR2 reads FQGNSA. V lost 3 bases to trimming and J lost 2 bases, with 8 bases between them. The CDR3 has 14 residues. The CDR3 spells CASSLQRPYNEQFF. DNA for the CDR3: TGTGCCAGCAGCTTGCAGAGGCCCTACAATGAGCAGTTCTTC. The variable domain in full, completed from reference TRBV7-2 and TRBJ2-1, reads GAGVSQSPSNKVTEKGKDVELRCDPISGHTALYWYRQSLGQGLEFLIYFQGNSAPDKSGLPSDRFSAERTGGSVSTLTIQRTQQEDSAVYLCASSLQRPYNEQFFGPGTRLTVL.

The chain joins TRBV9 to TRBJ2-5; 11 bases map to TRBD2. This CDR3 region has 17 residues. Trimming took 0 bases from V and 2 from J; bases not matched to a gene: 6. Germline CDR1 SGDLS, CDR2 YYNGEE. Here the CDR3 reads CASSVGLAGGTQETQYF. The CDR3 nucleotides read TGTGCCAGCAGCGTAGGGCTAGCGGGAGGCACTCAAGAGACCCAGTACTTC.

The chain employs TRBV25-1 and TRBJ2-3, with D unresolved. Germline values: CDR1 MGHDK, CDR2 SYGVNS. The CDR3 is made up of 12 amino acids. Trimming shortened V by 4 bases and J by 4 bases, and 6 bases separated the two germline ends. The CDR3 coding sequence is TGTGCCAGCAGTGCCGAGGCAGATACGCAGTATTTT. This gives the protein CASSAEADTQYF. Filled out from reference TRBV25-1 and TRBJ2-3, the complete variable domain reads EADIYQTPRYLVIGTGKKITLECSQTMGHDKMYWYQQDPGMELHLIHYSYGVNSTEKGDLSSESTVSRIRTEHFPLTLESARPSHTSQYLCASSAEADTQYFGPGTRLTVL.

In its sample, this clone was seen a few times. The V and J genes are TRBV12-5 and TRBJ1-3; D is uncertain. V gave up 2 bases and J gave up 7 bases, with 3 bases separating them. The length of the CDR3 is 11 residues. CDR1 and CDR2 from the germline V gene are LGHNT and FRNRAP. CDR3 bases: TGTGCTAGTGGTTTGCGGAACACCATATATTTT. This gives the protein CASGLRNTIYF.

A word on this clone: The junction departs from germline at one end; a sequencing error may be responsible. The chain uses TRBV18 and TRBJ1-1; tentatively, D is TRBD1 (5 bases). Germline V gene data show CDR1 as KGHSH and CDR2 as LQKENI. The CDR3 spans 13 residues. CDR3 DNA sequence: TGTGTCAGCTCCCCTCGGAGGGGAACTGAAGCTTTCTTT. It encodes CVSSPRRGTEAFF.

This chain uses TRBV29-1 with TRBJ2-5; 7 bases map to TRBD1. CDR3 size: 12 residues. The V segment lost 7 bases and the J segment 5 bases; nucleotides outside the gene matches: 7. Germline V gene sequence: CDR1 SQVTM, CDR2 ANQGSEA. In nucleotides, the CDR3 is TGCAGCGCAAGACAGGGTTTGGAGACCCAGTACTTC. Its translation is CSARQGLETQYF.

V usage is TRBV7-2 and J usage is TRBJ2-3, with 11 bases matching TRBD2. Losses at the gene ends were 5 bases for V and 4 bases for J; bases not matched to a gene: 5. The CDR3 totals 15 residues. Per the germline V gene, CDR1 is SGHTA and CDR2 is FQGNSA. CDR3 DNA: TGTGCCAGCAGCCCTACTAGCGGGAGACCAGATACGCAGTATTTT. Residues: CASSPTSGRPDTQYF.

V and J are TRBV6-2 or TRBV6-3 and TRBJ2-1; D might be TRBD1 (7 bases). The germline gives CDR1 MNHEY, CDR2 SVGEGT. This CDR3 has 16 residues. V was trimmed by 5 bases and J by 7 bases, leaving 21 bases between them. CDR3 in DNA: TGTGCCAGCAGTCCAAAACAGGGGTTAGGGAGGAATGAGCAGTTCTTC. Translated, it gives CASSPKQGLGRNEQFF.

The genes are TRBV20-1 and TRBJ2-7; TRBD2 agrees at 9 bases. The germline V gene encodes CDR1 DFQATT and CDR2 SNEGSKA (reference sequence). CDR3 length equals 14 residues. V trimming: 3 bases; J trimming: 5 bases; junction bases outside the gene matches: 8. The CDR3 loop reads CSASFASGNHEQYF. CDR3 in DNA: TGCAGTGCTAGTTTCGCTAGCGGGAACCACGAGCAGTACTTC.

The rearrangement links TRBV6-5 to TRBJ2-3, with 8 nucleotides matching TRBD2. The germline CDR1 and CDR2 sequences are MNHEY and SVGAGI. CDR3 length equals 15 residues. With 0 bases clipped from V and 4 bases from J, the junction kept 3 bases outside the gene matches. The CDR3: CASSYSRGGPDTQYF. The CDR3, as DNA: TGTGCCAGCAGTTACTCCCGCGGGGGGCCAGATACGCAGTATTTT.

The chain has TRBV5-6 and TRBJ1-2; no reliable D call. With 0 bases removed from V and 4 bases from J, the gap between germline ends came to 13 bases. The germline gives CDR1 SGHDT, CDR2 YYEEEE. This CDR3 is 15 amino acids long. The CDR3 spells CASSLALAVSYGYTF. In nucleotides, the CDR3 is TGTGCCAGCAGCTTGGCCTTAGCAGTCAGCTATGGCTACACCTTC.

J is TRBJ1-6 and V is TRBV6-1; D gene uncertain. V lost 0 bases, J lost 9 bases, and 15 bases lay in between. Germline-derived CDR1 and CDR2 are MNHNS and SASEGT. CDR3 length equals 16 residues. The CDR3 protein is CASSEALGSLFSPLHF. Written as DNA, the CDR3 is TGTGCCAGCAGTGAAGCGCTGGGGTCGTTGTTTTCACCCCTCCACTTT.

This clone was recorded once. The rearrangement uses TRBV2 and TRBJ1-2; tentative D call: TRBD1 (5 bases). This CDR3 is built from 12 residues. Trimming shortened V by 6 bases and J by 8 bases, and 13 bases separated the two germline ends. CDR1 and CDR2 from the germline V gene are SNHLY and FYNNEI. The CDR3 sequence: CASRLWGWGYTF. In DNA, the CDR3 is TGTGCCAGCAGACTATGGGGCTGGGGCTACACCTTC.